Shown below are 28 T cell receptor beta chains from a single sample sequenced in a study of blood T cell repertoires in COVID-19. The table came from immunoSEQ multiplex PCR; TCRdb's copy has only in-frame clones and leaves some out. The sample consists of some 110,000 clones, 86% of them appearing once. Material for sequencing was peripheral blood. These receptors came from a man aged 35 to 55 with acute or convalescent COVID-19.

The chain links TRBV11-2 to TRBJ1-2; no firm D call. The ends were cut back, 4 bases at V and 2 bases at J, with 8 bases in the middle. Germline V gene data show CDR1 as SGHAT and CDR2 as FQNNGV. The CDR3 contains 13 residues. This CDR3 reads CASSSSLNYGYTF. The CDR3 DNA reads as TGTGCCAGCAGCTCCTCCCTCAACTATGGCTACACCTTC. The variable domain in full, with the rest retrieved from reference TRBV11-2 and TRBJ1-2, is EAGVAQSPRYKIIEKRQSVAFWCNPISGHATLYWYQQILGQGPKLLIQFQNNGVVDDSQLPKDRFSAERLKGVDSTLKIQPAKLEDSAVYLCASSSSLNYGYTFGSGTRLTVV.

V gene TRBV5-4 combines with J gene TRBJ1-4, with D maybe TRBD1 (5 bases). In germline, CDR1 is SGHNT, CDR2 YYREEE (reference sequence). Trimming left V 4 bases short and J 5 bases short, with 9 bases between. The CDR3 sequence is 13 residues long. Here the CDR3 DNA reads TGTGCCAGCAGCCTCGGGGGAAATGAAAAACTGTTTTTT. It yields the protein CASSLGGNEKLFF.

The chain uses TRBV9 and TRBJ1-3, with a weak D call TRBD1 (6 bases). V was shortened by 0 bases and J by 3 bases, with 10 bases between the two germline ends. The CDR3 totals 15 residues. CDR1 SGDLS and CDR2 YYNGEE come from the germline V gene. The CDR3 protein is CASSVDGQFGNTIYF. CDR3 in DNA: TGTGCCAGCAGCGTAGATGGACAGTTTGGAAACACCATATATTTT.

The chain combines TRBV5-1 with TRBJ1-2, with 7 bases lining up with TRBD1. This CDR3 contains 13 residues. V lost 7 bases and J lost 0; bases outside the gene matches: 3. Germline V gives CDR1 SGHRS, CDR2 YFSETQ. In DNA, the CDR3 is TGCGCCAGCGAGGGGGCCCCTAACTATGGCTACACCTTC. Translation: CASEGAPNYGYTF.

CDR3 sequence: CASSLDSLGYEQYF. The DNA of the CDR3 is TGCGCCAGCAGCTTGGACAGTTTAGGTTACGAGCAGTACTTC. V gene TRBV5-1 combines with J gene TRBJ2-7; no clear D gene. Germline V gives CDR1 SGHRS, CDR2 YFSETQ. The CDR3 has 14 amino acids. The V gene lost 0 bases and the J gene lost 4 bases, with 11 bases spanning the gap.

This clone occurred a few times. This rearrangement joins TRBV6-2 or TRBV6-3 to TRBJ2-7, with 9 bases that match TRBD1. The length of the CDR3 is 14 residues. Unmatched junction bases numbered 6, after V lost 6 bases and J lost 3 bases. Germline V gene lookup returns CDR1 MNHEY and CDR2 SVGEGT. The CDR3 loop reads CASSEQGAIYEQYF. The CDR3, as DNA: TGTGCCAGCAGCGAACAGGGGGCAATCTACGAGCAGTACTTC.

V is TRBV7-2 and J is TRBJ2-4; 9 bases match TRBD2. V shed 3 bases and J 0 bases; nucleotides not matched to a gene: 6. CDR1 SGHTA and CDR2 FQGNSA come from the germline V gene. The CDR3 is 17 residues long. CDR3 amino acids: CASSLLRGGRAKNIQYF. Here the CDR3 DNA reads TGTGCCAGCAGCTTGTTGCGGGGGGGCCGAGCCAAAAACATTCAGTACTTC.

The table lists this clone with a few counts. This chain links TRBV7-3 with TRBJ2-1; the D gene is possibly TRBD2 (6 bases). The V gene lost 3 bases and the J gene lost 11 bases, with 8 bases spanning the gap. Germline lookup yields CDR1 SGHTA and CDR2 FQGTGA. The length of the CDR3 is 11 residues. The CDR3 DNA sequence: TGTGCCAGCAGCTTGGGACTCCAGCAGTTCTTC. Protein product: CASSLGLQQFF. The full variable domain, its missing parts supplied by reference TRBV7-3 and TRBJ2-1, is GAGVSQTPSNKVTEKGKYVELRCDPISGHTALYWYRQSLGQGPEFLIYFQGTGAADDSGLPNDRFFAVRPEGSVSTLKIQRTERGDSAVYLCASSLGLQQFFGPGTRLTVL.

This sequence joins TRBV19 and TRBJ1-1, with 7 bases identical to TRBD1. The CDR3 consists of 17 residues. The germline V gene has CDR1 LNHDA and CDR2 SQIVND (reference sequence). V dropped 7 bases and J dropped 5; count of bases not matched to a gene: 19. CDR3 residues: CASTTERQGEYGTEAFF. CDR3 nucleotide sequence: TGTGCCAGTACCACAGAAAGACAGGGAGAGTACGGGACTGAAGCTTTCTTT.

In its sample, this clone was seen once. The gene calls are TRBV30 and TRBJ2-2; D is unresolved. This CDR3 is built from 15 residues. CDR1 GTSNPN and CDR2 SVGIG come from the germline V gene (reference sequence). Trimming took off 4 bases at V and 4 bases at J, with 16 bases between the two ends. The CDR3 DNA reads TGTGCCTGGATTCTTCGAGGAAGGCGCACCGGGGAGCTGTTTTTT. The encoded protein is CAWILRGRRTGELFF.

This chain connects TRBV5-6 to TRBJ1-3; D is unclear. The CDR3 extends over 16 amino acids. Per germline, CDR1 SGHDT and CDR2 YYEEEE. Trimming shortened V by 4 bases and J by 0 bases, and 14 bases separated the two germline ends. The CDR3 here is CASSPRARFSGNTIYF. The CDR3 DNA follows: TGTGCCAGCAGCCCGCGGGCTAGGTTCTCTGGAAACACCATATATTTT. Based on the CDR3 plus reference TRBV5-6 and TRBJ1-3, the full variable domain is DAGVTQSPTHLIKTRGQQVTLRCSPKSGHDTVSWYQQALGQGPQFIFQYYEEEERQRGNFPDRFSGHQFPNYSSELNVNALLLGDSALYLCASSPRARFSGNTIYFGEGSWLTVV.

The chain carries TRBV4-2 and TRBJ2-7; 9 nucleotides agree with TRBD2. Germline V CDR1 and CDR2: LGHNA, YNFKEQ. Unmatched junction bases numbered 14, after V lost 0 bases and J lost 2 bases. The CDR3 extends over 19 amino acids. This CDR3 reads CASSQDLGGGASWAYEQYF. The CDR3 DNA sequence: TGTGCCAGCAGCCAAGATCTCGGCGGGGGGGCCTCATGGGCCTACGAGCAGTACTTC.

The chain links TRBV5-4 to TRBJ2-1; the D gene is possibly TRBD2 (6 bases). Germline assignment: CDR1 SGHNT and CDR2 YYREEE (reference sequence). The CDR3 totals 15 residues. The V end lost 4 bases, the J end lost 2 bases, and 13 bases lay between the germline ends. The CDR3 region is CASSRRGATYNEQFF. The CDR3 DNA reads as TGTGCCAGCAGCCGGAGGGGCGCGACCTACAATGAGCAGTTCTTC.

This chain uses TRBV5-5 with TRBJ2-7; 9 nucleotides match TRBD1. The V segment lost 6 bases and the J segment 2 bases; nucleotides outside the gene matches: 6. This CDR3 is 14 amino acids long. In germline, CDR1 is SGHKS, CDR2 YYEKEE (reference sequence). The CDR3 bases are TGTGCCAGCAACCACAGGGGGCGCCCCTACGAGCAGTACTTC. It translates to CASNHRGRPYEQYF. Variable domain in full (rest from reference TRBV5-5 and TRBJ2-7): DAGVTQSPTHLIKTRGQQVTLRCSPISGHKSVSWYQQVLGQGPQFIFQYYEKEERGRGNFPDRFSARQFPNYSSELNVNALLLGDSALYLCASNHRGRPYEQYFGPGTRLTVT.

DNA for the CDR3: TGTGCCAGCAAAACGGACAGGGCGGGAACTGAAGCTTTCTTT. This gives the protein CASKTDRAGTEAFF. The rearrangement joins TRBV18 to TRBJ1-1; 8 nucleotides match TRBD1. From germline, CDR1 is KGHSH and CDR2 LQKENI. The ends lost 8 bases at V and 5 bases at J; junction bases unmatched: 10. This CDR3 is 14 amino acids long.

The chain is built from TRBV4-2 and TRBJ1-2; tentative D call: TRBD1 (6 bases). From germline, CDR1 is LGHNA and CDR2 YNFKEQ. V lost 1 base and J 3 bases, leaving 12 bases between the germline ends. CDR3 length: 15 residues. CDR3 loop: CASSQAGERDYGYTF. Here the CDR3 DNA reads TGTGCCAGCAGCCAAGCAGGGGAGAGGGACTATGGCTACACCTTC.

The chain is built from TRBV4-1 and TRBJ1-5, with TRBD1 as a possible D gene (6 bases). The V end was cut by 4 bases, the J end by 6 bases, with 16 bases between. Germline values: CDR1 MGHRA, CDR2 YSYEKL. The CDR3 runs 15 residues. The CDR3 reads CASSPLQGWSQPQHF. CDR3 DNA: TGCGCCAGCAGCCCCCTACAGGGCTGGAGTCAGCCCCAGCATTTT.

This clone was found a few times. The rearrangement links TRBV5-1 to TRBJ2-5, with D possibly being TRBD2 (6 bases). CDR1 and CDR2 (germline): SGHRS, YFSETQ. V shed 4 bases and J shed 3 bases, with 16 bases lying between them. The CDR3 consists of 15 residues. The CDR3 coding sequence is TGCGCCAGCAGCCGAGGCGGGCGGGGCGAAGAGACCCAGTACTTC. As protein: CASSRGGRGEETQYF.

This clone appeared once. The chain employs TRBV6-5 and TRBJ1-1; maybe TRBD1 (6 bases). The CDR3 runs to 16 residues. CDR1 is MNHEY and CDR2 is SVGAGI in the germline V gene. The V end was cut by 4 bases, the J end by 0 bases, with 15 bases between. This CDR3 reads CASSSGAHWMNTEAFF. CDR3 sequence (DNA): TGTGCCAGCAGTTCAGGGGCCCATTGGATGAACACTGAAGCTTTCTTT.

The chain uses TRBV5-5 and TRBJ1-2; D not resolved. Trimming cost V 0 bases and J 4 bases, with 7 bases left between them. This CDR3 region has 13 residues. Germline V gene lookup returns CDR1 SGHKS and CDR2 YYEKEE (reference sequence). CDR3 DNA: TGTGCCAGCAGCTTGGCCGAGGGCTATGGCTACACCTTC. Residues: CASSLAEGYGYTF.

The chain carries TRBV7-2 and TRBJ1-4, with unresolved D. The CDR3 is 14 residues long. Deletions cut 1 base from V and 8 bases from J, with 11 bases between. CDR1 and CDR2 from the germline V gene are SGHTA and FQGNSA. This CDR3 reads CASSLGLDREKLFF. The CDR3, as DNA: TGTGCCAGCAGCTTAGGACTAGATCGGGAAAAACTGTTTTTT.

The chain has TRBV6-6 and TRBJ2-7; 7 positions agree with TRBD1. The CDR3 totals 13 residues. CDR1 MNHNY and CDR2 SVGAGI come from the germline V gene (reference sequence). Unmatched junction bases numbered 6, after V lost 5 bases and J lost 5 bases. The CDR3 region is CASSVPGTDEQYF. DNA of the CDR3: TGTGCCAGCAGTGTTCCCGGGACAGACGAGCAGTACTTC.

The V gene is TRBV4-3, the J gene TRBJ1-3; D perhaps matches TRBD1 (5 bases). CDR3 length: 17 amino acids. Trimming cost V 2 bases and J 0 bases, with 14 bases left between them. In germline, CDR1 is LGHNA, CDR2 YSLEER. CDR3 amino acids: CASSQQTTGVSGNTIYF. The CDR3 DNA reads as TGCGCCAGCAGCCAACAAACAACGGGGGTCTCTGGAAACACCATATATTTT.

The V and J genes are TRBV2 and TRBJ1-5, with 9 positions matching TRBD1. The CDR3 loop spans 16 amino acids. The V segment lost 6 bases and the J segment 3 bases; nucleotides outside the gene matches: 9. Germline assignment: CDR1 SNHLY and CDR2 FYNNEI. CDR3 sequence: CASSRAGTGTNQPQHF. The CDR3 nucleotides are TGTGCCAGCAGCCGGGCCGGGACAGGGACCAATCAGCCCCAGCATTTT.

The CDR3 spells CASPLRQGAWTEAFF. Written as DNA, the CDR3 is TGTGCCAGCCCCCTACGACAGGGGGCTTGGACTGAAGCTTTCTTT. This chain uses TRBV6-5 with TRBJ1-1; TRBD1 aligns across 10 bases. V lost 8 bases to trimming and J lost 5 bases; unmatched junction nucleotides: 11. The CDR3 runs 15 residues. Looked up from germline, CDR1 is MNHEY and CDR2 is SVGAGI.

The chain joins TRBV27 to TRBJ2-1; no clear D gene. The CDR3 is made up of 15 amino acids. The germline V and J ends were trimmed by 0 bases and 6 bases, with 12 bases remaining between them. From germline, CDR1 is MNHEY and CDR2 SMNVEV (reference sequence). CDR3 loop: CASSLSELIGNEQFF. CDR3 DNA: TGTGCCAGCAGTTTATCCGAACTGATCGGCAATGAGCAGTTCTTC.

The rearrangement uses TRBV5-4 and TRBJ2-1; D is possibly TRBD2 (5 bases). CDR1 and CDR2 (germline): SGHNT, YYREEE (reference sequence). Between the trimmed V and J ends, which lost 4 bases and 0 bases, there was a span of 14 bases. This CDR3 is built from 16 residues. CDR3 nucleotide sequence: TGTGCCAGCAGCCCCCCGGGAAGCGTCTCCTACAATGAGCAGTTCTTC. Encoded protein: CASSPPGSVSYNEQFF.

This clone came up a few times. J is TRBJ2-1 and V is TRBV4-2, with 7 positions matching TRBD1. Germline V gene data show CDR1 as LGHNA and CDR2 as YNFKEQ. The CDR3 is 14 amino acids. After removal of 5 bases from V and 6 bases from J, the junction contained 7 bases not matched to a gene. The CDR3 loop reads CASSSRGQPNEQFF. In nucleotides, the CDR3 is TGTGCCAGCAGCAGTCGGGGACAGCCCAATGAGCAGTTCTTC.